This T cell receptor beta chain was identified during a study of CD8+ T cells in alopecia areata. Findings and limits, study-wide: More clonal than normal scalp was lesional scalp, particularly alopecia totalis/universalis.

Regarding this clone: Its antigen is as yet unknown.

The treatment is: oral pan-JAK inhibitor, 5-10 mg twice daily. As the sequencing template, cDNA was produced by extracting RNA and reverse transcribing it. Repertoires were generated with immunoSEQ multiplex PCR, while TCRdb's copy carries only in-frame clones and drops some. The sample contains hundreds of thousands of clones, 50% to 75% of which appear only once. V gave up 1 base and J gave up 0 bases, with 2 bases separating them. The CDR3 extends over 13 amino acids. Germline CDR1 is SGHNT and CDR2 is YYREEE (reference sequence). This rearrangement joins TRBV5-4 to TRBJ1-5; D gene unclear. This TCR was sampled from a human donor with alopecia areata. The source was CD4+ T cells sorted from blood, collected between weeks 51 and 52, from a patient treated with tofacitinib. The CDR3 loop reads CASSLRSNQPQHF. For the CDR3, the DNA is TGTGCCAGCAGCTTGCGTAGCAATCAGCCCCAGCATTTT.